The 26 T cell receptor beta chains below were found in one sample sequenced in a study of blood T cell repertoires in COVID-19. Here immunoSEQ multiplex PCR was the method, and the copy in TCRdb shows in-frame clones only, minus some. The sample carries some 70,000 clones, under 85% recorded once. Sequencing input: peripheral blood. The source is a woman aged 50 to 65 with acute or convalescent COVID-19.

This clone is medium-sized (0.01 to 0.1%). V gene TRBV12-5 combines with J gene TRBJ1-1; D gene unclear. The CDR3 covers 12 residues. V lost 5 bases, J lost 1 base, and 5 bases lay in between. Germline values: CDR1 LGHNT, CDR2 FRNRAP. In nucleotides, the CDR3 is TGTGCTAGTGGTAACAGGAACACTGAAGCTTTCTTT. This encodes CASGNRNTEAFF. The full variable domain, its missing parts supplied by reference TRBV12-5 and TRBJ1-1, is DARVTQTPRHKVTEMGQEVTMRCQPILGHNTVFWYRQTMMQGLELLAYFRNRAPLDDSGMPKDRFSAEMPDATLATLKIQPSEPRDSAVYFCASGNRNTEAFFGQGTRLTVV.

The chain has TRBV9 and TRBJ2-1; a possible D gene is TRBD1 (6 bases). CDR1 and CDR2 from the germline V gene are SGDLS and YYNGEE. V was pared by 1 base and J by 4 bases, with 15 bases between. The CDR3 is 16 residues long. For the CDR3, the DNA is TGTGCCAGCAGCGTACAAGGGCAGGGGATGTACAATGAGCAGTTCTTC. Translated, it gives CASSVQGQGMYNEQFF.

V and J are TRBV5-1 and TRBJ2-2; TRBD2 matches at 10 bases. CDR3 size: 16 residues. With 1 base clipped from V and 4 bases from J, the junction kept 4 bases outside the gene matches. The germline V gene encodes CDR1 SGHRS and CDR2 YFSETQ. The CDR3 loop is CASSLISGGSTGELFF. CDR3 DNA: TGCGCCAGCAGCTTGATTAGCGGGGGGAGCACCGGGGAGCTGTTTTTT. The whole variable domain, remainder taken from reference TRBV5-1 and TRBJ2-2, is KAGVTQTPRYLIKTRGQQVTLSCSPISGHRSVSWYQQTPGQGLQFLFEYFSETQRNKGNFPGRFSGRQFSNSRSEMNVSTLELGDSALYLCASSLISGGSTGELFFGEGSRLTVL.

This clone came up a few times. The genes are TRBV9 and TRBJ2-3; unclear D gene. From germline, CDR1 is SGDLS and CDR2 YYNGEE. The V and J ends lost 0 bases and 2 bases respectively, with 10 bases between them. This CDR3 is 15 amino acids long. The CDR3 spells CASSVGGVFTDTQYF. The CDR3 nucleotides read TGTGCCAGCAGCGTAGGCGGTGTTTTCACAGATACGCAGTATTTT.

The rearrangement links TRBV7-8 to TRBJ2-6, with a possible D match to TRBD1 (6 bases). There are 14 residues in the CDR3. Between the trimmed V and J ends, which lost 4 bases and 8 bases, there was a span of 12 bases. Germline assignment: CDR1 SGHVS and CDR2 FQNEAQ. Here the CDR3 reads CASSSTGWTNVLTF. CDR3 bases: TGTGCCAGCAGCTCTACAGGGTGGACCAACGTCCTGACTTTC.

The rearrangement links TRBV5-1 to TRBJ2-5; TRBD1 agrees at 8 bases. The CDR3 has 14 amino acids. Looked up from germline, CDR1 is SGHRS and CDR2 is YFSETQ. J gave up 5 bases and V 1 base, and 4 bases lay outside the gene matches. The CDR3: CASSLLTGDETQYF. The CDR3 nucleotides read TGCGCCAGCAGCTTGTTGACAGGGGATGAGACCCAGTACTTC.

This clone has ten or more counts. The chain has TRBV7-9 and TRBJ2-5; 8 bases match TRBD2. This CDR3 spans 16 amino acids. Germline V gene sequence: CDR1 SEHNR, CDR2 FQNEAQ (reference sequence). V was clipped by 4 bases and J by 2 bases; unmatched bases: 9. The CDR3 nucleotides read TGTGCCAGCAGCTCGGACACACTAGCGGCACAAGAGACCCAGTACTTC. It translates to CASSSDTLAAQETQYF.

J is TRBJ1-1 and V is TRBV3-1 (or the pseudogene TRBV3-2); no clear D. CDR1 LGHDT and CDR2 YNNKEL come from the germline V gene (reference sequence). V dropped 3 bases and J dropped 1 base, with 3 bases sitting between them. The CDR3 has 12 amino acids. The CDR3 nucleotides read TGTGCCAGCAGCCAGGCGAACACTGAAGCTTTCTTT. Amino acids: CASSQANTEAFF.

This sequence joins TRBV19 and TRBJ1-2, with a weak D call TRBD1 (5 bases). Germline V gene sequence: CDR1 LNHDA, CDR2 SQIVND (reference sequence). The CDR3 covers 13 residues. V was trimmed by 9 bases and J by 1 base, leaving 12 bases between them. CDR3 bases: TGTGCCAGAACGGGGGGAGTTAACTATGGCTACACCTTC. This gives the protein CARTGGVNYGYTF.

The chain combines TRBV7-9 with TRBJ2-5; possibly TRBD2 for D (7 bases). CDR1 SEHNR and CDR2 FQNEAQ come from the germline V gene (reference sequence). This CDR3 contains 16 residues. The V end was cut by 5 bases, the J end by 5 bases, with 21 bases between. CDR3 bases: TGTGCCAGCAGCCGAGGGGTCGGGGGGCGCGCGGAGACCCAGTACTTC. Amino acid sequence: CASSRGVGGRAETQYF.

This rearrangement joins TRBV6-5 to TRBJ1-4; 11 positions match TRBD1. The junction had 3 bases not matched to a gene; V was cut back by 6 bases and J by 3 bases. Germline CDR1 and CDR2: MNHEY and SVGAGI. This CDR3 comprises 15 residues. This chain's CDR3 is CASRLGQGANEKLFF. The CDR3, as DNA: TGTGCCAGCAGGTTGGGACAGGGGGCTAATGAAAAACTGTTTTTT.

The CDR3 loop is CASRRTGQMNTEAFF. The DNA for the CDR3 is TGTGCCAGCAGGAGAACAGGACAGATGAACACTGAAGCTTTCTTT. The J gene is TRBJ1-1, the V gene TRBV6-4, with a weak D call TRBD1 (6 bases). V shed 6 bases and J shed 0 bases, with 14 bases lying between them. The CDR3 sequence is 15 residues long. Looked up from germline, CDR1 is MRHNA and CDR2 is SNTAGT.

This chain uses TRBV5-5 with TRBJ1-1, with D uncertain. Per the germline V gene, CDR1 is SGHKS and CDR2 is YYEKEE (reference sequence). This CDR3 comprises 15 residues. The germline V and J ends were trimmed by 0 bases and 0 bases, with 9 bases remaining between them. The CDR3 here is CASSLDAVMNTEAFF. The DNA for the CDR3 is TGTGCCAGCAGCTTGGACGCAGTTATGAACACTGAAGCTTTCTTT.

The V and J genes are TRBV7-3 and TRBJ2-1; TRBD2 aligns across 12 bases. Germline trimming cut 5 bases from V and 4 bases from J; bases unmatched to any gene: 9. The CDR3 is 17 amino acids. Germline V gives CDR1 SGHTA, CDR2 FQGTGA. CDR3 sequence: CASSLQSTSGSYNEQFF. For the CDR3, the DNA is TGTGCCAGCAGCCTTCAATCGACTAGCGGGAGTTACAATGAGCAGTTCTTC.

In its sample, this clone was seen once. The chain combines TRBV7-2 with TRBJ2-5, with 15 bases identical to TRBD2. J lost 6 bases, V lost 3 bases, and 5 bases had no gene match. CDR1 SGHTA and CDR2 FQGNSA come from the germline V gene. This CDR3 contains 16 residues. CDR3 DNA sequence: TGTGCCAGCAGCTTCGGACTAGCGGGAGGGTCCAAGACCCAGTACTTC. Translating it yields CASSFGLAGGSKTQYF.

The V call is TRBV3-1 (or the pseudogene TRBV3-2), the J call TRBJ1-4; the match to TRBD1 covers 7 bases. Germline assignment: CDR1 LGHDT and CDR2 YNNKEL (reference sequence). This CDR3 comprises 16 residues. The V and J ends lost 1 base and 4 bases, in that order; junction bases with no gene match: 6. The CDR3 DNA sequence: TGTGCCAGCAGCCAAGGCGGGACAGACTTTAATGAAAAACTGTTTTTT. Protein sequence: CASSQGGTDFNEKLFF.

V and J are TRBV5-1 and TRBJ2-2; TRBD1 might be the D (6 bases). Germline-derived CDR1 and CDR2 are SGHRS and YFSETQ. The CDR3 is made up of 15 amino acids. Trimming took 3 bases from V and 6 from J, leaving 15 bases between them. CDR3: CASSWDIGVAGELFF. The CDR3 nucleotides are TGCGCCAGCAGCTGGGACATTGGGGTCGCCGGGGAGCTGTTTTTT. The full variable domain, in which reference TRBV5-1 and TRBJ2-2 provide the parts outside the CDR3, is KAGVTQTPRYLIKTRGQQVTLSCSPISGHRSVSWYQQTPGQGLQFLFEYFSETQRNKGNFPGRFSGRQFSNSRSEMNVSTLELGDSALYLCASSWDIGVAGELFFGEGSRLTVL.

The chain employs TRBV18 and TRBJ2-1, with D maybe TRBD2 (5 bases). CDR1 is KGHSH and CDR2 is LQKENI in the germline V gene. The germline V and J ends were trimmed by 6 bases and 6 bases, with 15 bases remaining between them. This CDR3 region has 14 residues. CDR3 DNA: TGTGCCAGCTCCACCGCGGCAGGAGGCAATGAGCAGTTCTTC. Amino acids: CASSTAAGGNEQFF.

V usage is TRBV27 and J usage is TRBJ1-2; TRBD1 is a possible D gene (6 bases). The CDR3 sequence is 15 residues long. Trimming took off 3 bases at V and 1 base at J, with 12 bases between the two ends. Germline loops: CDR1 MNHEY, CDR2 SMNVEV (reference sequence). The CDR3 spells CASSFLDRLNYGYTF. In DNA, the CDR3 is TGTGCCAGCAGTTTCTTAGACAGGCTTAACTATGGCTACACCTTC.

The V and J genes are TRBV3-1 (or the pseudogene TRBV3-2) and TRBJ2-1, with TRBD2 matching 8 bases. Germline assignment: CDR1 LGHDT and CDR2 YNNKEL (reference sequence). The CDR3 extends over 15 amino acids. V dropped 7 bases and J dropped 1; count of bases not matched to a gene: 6. The CDR3 reads CASTGGGPSYNEQFF. The CDR3 DNA reads as TGTGCCAGCACGGGCGGGGGGCCTTCCTACAATGAGCAGTTCTTC.

The chain joins TRBV6-6 to TRBJ1-1, with a weak D call TRBD1 (5 bases). This CDR3 has 13 amino acids. The V end was cut by 7 bases, the J end by 2 bases, with 11 bases between. Germline values: CDR1 MNHNY, CDR2 SVGAGI (reference sequence). CDR3 nucleotides: TGTGCCAGCATCTCACAGGTAAACACTGAAGCTTTCTTT. Amino acid sequence: CASISQVNTEAFF.

The gene calls are TRBV18 and TRBJ2-1, with D perhaps TRBD1 (8 bases). Germline CDR1 and CDR2: KGHSH and LQKENI. Trimming left V 3 bases short and J 9 bases short, with 12 bases between. The CDR3 is 13 amino acids. The CDR3 loop reads CASSPDREGEQFF. The CDR3, as DNA: TGTGCCAGCTCACCGGACAGGGAGGGTGAGCAGTTCTTC.

The chain joins TRBV5-6 to TRBJ2-5, with TRBD2 identical over 7 bases. Germline CDR1 is SGHDT and CDR2 is YYEEEE. After removal of 1 base from V and 5 bases from J, the junction contained 2 bases not matched to a gene. The length of the CDR3 is 13 residues. For the CDR3, the DNA is TGTGCCAGCAGCTTGCGGGGAGGGGAGACCCAGTACTTC. It translates to CASSLRGGETQYF.

The chain recombines TRBV3-1 (or the pseudogene TRBV3-2) with TRBJ1-1; D may be TRBD1 (6 bases). The CDR3 sequence is 14 residues long. V lost 3 bases, J lost 7 bases, and 15 bases lay in between. In germline, CDR1 is LGHDT, CDR2 YNNKEL (reference sequence). This chain's CDR3 is CASSHHIRGNEAFF. The CDR3 DNA reads as TGTGCCAGCAGCCATCATATCAGGGGCAATGAAGCTTTCTTT.

This clone was counted only a few times. This chain links TRBV7-8 with TRBJ1-1; 9 bases map to TRBD1. The CDR3 has 16 residues. Germline-derived CDR1 and CDR2 are SGHVS and FQNEAQ. V was pared by 0 bases and J by 4 bases, with 6 bases of the junction left unmatched. CDR3 nucleotides: TGTGCCAGCAGCTTAGCGGGGACAGGGATGGGCACTGAAGCTTTCTTT. It is translated as CASSLAGTGMGTEAFF.

The chain employs TRBV5-5 and TRBJ2-7, with D possibly matching TRBD1 (6 bases). The CDR3 spans 16 residues. CDR1 is SGHKS and CDR2 is YYEKEE in the germline V gene (reference sequence). The V and J ends lost 0 bases and 7 bases respectively, with 20 bases between them. CDR3 loop: CASSLEMDSARVEQYF. CDR3 DNA: TGTGCCAGCAGCTTGGAAATGGACAGCGCTCGGGTGGAGCAGTACTTC.